This T cell receptor beta chain was profiled in a study of shared clonotypes between healthy human individuals. At the level of the study: Participating donors consisted of a couple of women and a few men aged 18 to 49. Study-wide results and limits: Naive subsets generally had larger estimated richness than memory subsets.

In regard to this clone: Its target is unknown.

Researchers partitioned CD4+ cells into CD45RA+ naive and CD45RA-negative memory subsets. Genomic DNA of each subset was evenly split across several immunoSEQ plates. Some clones are missing from TCRdb's copy, which holds only in-frame ones; the method was immunoSEQ multiplex PCR. The table lists millions of clones, around nine tenths of them singletons. Sequenced material: naive CD4+ T cells sorted from blood. Documented subset: CD45RA+ positively selected. This sequence originates from a man younger than 35 in good health.

The CDR3 reads CASSKRGVSQPQHF. The DNA of the CDR3 is TGTGCCAGCAGTAAGAGAGGAGTAAGTCAGCCCCAGCATTTT. The rearrangement links TRBV5-8 to TRBJ1-5; D is unclear. CDR1 is SGHTS, CDR2 YDEGEE, per germline. The germline V and J ends were trimmed by 5 bases and 6 bases, with 15 bases remaining between them. The CDR3 contains 14 residues.